Listed below are T cell receptor beta chains from one sample, sequenced in a study of beta chain features in type 1 diabetes. Here immunoSEQ multiplex PCR was the method, and the copy in TCRdb shows in-frame clones only, minus some. Seen here are 150,000 to 160,000 clones, around 10% observed once, and the top ten hold under 2.5%. The sequenced sample consisted of central memory CD4+ T cells from blood. Receptors originate from a man aged 18-30 years in good health. The CDR3 runs from the conserved cysteine through the conserved F or W. Each record gives: clone size, V gene, D gene, CDR3 length, J gene, CDR3 DNA, CDR3 protein. A D gene is named only where the DNA matches it firmly. Not every row has a clone size; where given, it reads once, few, many or a size class.

few	TRBV27	-	11	TRBJ1-1	TGTGCCAGCGGGCGGGTCTCTGAAGCTTTCTTT	CASGRVSEAFF
-	TRBV5-4	TRBD1	15	TRBJ2-1	TGTGCCAGCAGCCCTCAGGGGGCGATATCCAATGAGCAGTTCTTC	CASSPQGAISNEQFF
few	TRBV18	-	13	TRBJ1-1	TGTGCCAGCTCACCACTGACAAACACTGAAGCTTTCTTT	CASSPLTNTEAFF
few	TRBV9	-	17	TRBJ2-7	TGTGCCAGCAGCGTAGGTTCTTCACGGGAAATCTCCTACGAGCAGTACTTC	CASSVGSSREISYEQYF
-	TRBV5-1	-	16	TRBJ2-6	TGCGCCAGCAGCTTGGCCATTTTCTCTGGGGCCAACGTCCTGACTTTC	CASSLAIFSGANVLTF
medium-sized	TRBV4-3	TRBD1	15	TRBJ2-2	TGCGCCAGCAGGGTGGGGGACAGGGACACCGGGGAGCTGTTTTTT	CASRVGDRDTGELFF
many	TRBV19	-	13	TRBJ1-6	TGTGCCAGTAAGGTAACACCTAATTCACCCCTCCACTTT	CASKVTPNSPLHF
few	TRBV30	-	13	TRBJ1-5	TGTGCCTGGTCAAGGACTAGCAATCAGCCCCAGCATTTT	CAWSRTSNQPQHF
many	TRBV29-1	TRBD1	14	TRBJ2-2	TGCAGCGGGGGACAGGGTCGTAACACCGGGGAGCTGTTTTTT	CSGGQGRNTGELFF
-	TRBV29-1	TRBD1	13	TRBJ2-2	TGCAGCGTAGGACAGGGGGCTGCCGGGGAGCTGTTTTTT	CSVGQGAAGELFF
few	TRBV25-1	-	12	TRBJ2-5	TGTGCCAGCAGAGGGGTGGGGGAGACCCAGTACTTC	CASRGVGETQYF
few	TRBV29-1	TRBD2	14	TRBJ2-1	TGCAGCGGGTCCTTGACTAGCGCCTACAATGAGCAGTTCTTC	CSGSLTSAYNEQFF
-	TRBV7-2	-	17	TRBJ2-3	TGTGCCAGCAGCTTAGCGGGTGGGGGATGGGGCACAGATACGCAGTATTTT	CASSLAGGGWGTDTQYF
few	TRBV27	TRBD1	17	TRBJ1-5	TGTGCCAGCAGTTTATATCCCCCGACAGGGAGCAATCAGCCCCAGCATTTT	CASSLYPPTGSNQPQHF
few	TRBV6-5	TRBD1	15	TRBJ2-7	TGTGCCAGCAGTTACTCGAGACAGGGCGACAACGAGCAGTACTTC	CASSYSRQGDNEQYF
-	TRBV9	-	15	TRBJ2-7	TGTGCCAGCAGCGTAGTGGCAGGGGGGCCCTACGAGCAGTACTTC	CASSVVAGGPYEQYF
few	TRBV5-6	TRBD1	15	TRBJ2-5	TGTGCCAGCAGCTTGGTCGCGACAGGGATCGAGACCCAGTACTTC	CASSLVATGIETQYF
-	TRBV5-1	-	13	TRBJ1-2	TGCGCCAGCAGCCCTACCTGGGGCAATGGCTACACCTTC	CASSPTWGNGYTF
few	TRBV9	TRBD2	15	TRBJ2-3	TGTGCCAGCAGCGTAAGCGGGGGTAGCACAGATACGCAGTATTTT	CASSVSGGSTDTQYF
few	TRBV9	TRBD2	15	TRBJ2-2	TGTGCCAGCAGCCGGGACTACCGAAACACCGGGGAGCTGTTTTTT	CASSRDYRNTGELFF